This T cell receptor beta chain was sequenced during a study of blood T cell repertoires in COVID-19. Study summary: The United States, Italy and Spain were the sources of the acute and convalescent COVID-19 samples. Sources were T cells, B-cell-depleted T cells, or PBMCs; the material itself was cDNA or gDNA.

The CDR3 loop spans 13 amino acids. Per germline, CDR1 MNHEY and CDR2 SVGAGI. The germline V and J ends were trimmed by 4 bases and 7 bases, with 12 bases remaining between them. Original methodology: Reference gene primer amplification in the assay estimated nucleated cell counts. Measured with immunoSEQ multiplex PCR; TCRdb has only the in-frame clones, and not every one. D and trimming were read from the DNA, whereas the V and J calls and clone size are those reported in that table. Found here are more than 95,000 clones, roughly 90% of them singletons; the top ten hold approximately 8.1%. V is TRBV6-5 and J is TRBJ2-3; D is unresolved. The specimen sequenced was peripheral blood. The TCR was taken from a man in his forties or fifties with acute or convalescent COVID-19. DNA for the CDR3: TGTGCCAGCAGTTCTCCAAACAGTCATACGCAGTATTTT. Translated, it gives CASSSPNSHTQYF.